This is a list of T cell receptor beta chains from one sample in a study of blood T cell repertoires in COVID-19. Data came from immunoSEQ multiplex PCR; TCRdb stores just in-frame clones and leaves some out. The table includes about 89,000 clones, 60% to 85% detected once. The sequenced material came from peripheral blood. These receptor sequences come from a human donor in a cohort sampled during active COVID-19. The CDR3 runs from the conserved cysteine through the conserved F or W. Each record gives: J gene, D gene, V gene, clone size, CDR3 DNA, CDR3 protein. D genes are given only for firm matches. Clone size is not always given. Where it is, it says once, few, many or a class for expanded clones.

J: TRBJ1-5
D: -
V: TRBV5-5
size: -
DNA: TGTGCCAGCAGCTTGATTGGGGGCGCGAAACAGCCCCAGCATTTT
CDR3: CASSLIGGAKQPQHF

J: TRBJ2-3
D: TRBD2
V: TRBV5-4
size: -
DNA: TGTGCCAGCAGCTTCGGGGGGCTAGCGGGAGCAGATACGCAGTATTTT
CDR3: CASSFGGLAGADTQYF

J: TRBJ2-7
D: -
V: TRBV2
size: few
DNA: TGTGCCAGCAGGGAGGTGAACTACGAGCAGTACTTC
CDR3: CASREVNYEQYF

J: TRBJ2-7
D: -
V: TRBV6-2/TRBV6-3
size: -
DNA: TGTGCCAGCAGCCTAACATACGAGCAGTACTTC
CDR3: CASSLTYEQYF

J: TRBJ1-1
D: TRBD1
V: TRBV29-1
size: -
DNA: TGCAGCGTGGAGGGACAGGTGGACACTGAAGCTTTCTTT
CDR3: CSVEGQVDTEAFF

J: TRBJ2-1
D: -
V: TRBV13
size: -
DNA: TGTGCCAGCAGCACCAGCGAGTTCTCCTACAATGAGCAGTTCTTC
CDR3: CASSTSEFSYNEQFF

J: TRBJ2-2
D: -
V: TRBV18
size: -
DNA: TGTGCCAGCTCACCGGCAAAAAGGGGAACGAACGTCGCCGGGGAGCTGTTTTTT
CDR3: CASSPAKRGTNVAGELFF

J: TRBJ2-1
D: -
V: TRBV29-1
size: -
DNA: TGCAGCGTTGCAGTAAGCTCCTACAATGAGCAGTTCTTC
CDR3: CSVAVSSYNEQFF

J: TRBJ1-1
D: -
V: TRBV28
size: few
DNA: TGTGCCAGCACGTGGTCACAGAAGAACACTGAAGCTTTCTTT
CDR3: CASTWSQKNTEAFF

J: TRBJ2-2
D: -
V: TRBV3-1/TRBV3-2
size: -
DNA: TGTGCCAGCAGCCAAGTCTCTGGGCAGGGATCGAACACCGGGGAGCTGTTTTTT
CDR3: CASSQVSGQGSNTGELFF

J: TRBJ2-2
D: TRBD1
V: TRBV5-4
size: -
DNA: TGTGCCAGCAGCAAGACAGGGACCACCGGGGAGCTGTTTTTT
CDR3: CASSKTGTTGELFF

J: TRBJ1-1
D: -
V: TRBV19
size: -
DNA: TGTGCCAGTAGTCTAACAGGGTTCAGTTCTGAAGCTTTCTTT
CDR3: CASSLTGFSSEAFF

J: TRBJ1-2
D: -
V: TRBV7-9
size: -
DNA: TGTGCCAGCAGCCGCGGCGCGGGTCCTAACTATGGCTACACCTTC
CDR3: CASSRGAGPNYGYTF

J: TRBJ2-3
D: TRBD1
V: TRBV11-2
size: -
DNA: TGTGCCAGCAGCGACTCCGACAGGGGGCGAGGAGATACGCAGTATTTT
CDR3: CASSDSDRGRGDTQYF

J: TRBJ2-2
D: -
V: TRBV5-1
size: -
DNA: TGCGCCAGCCCCGGTGATACCGGGGAGCTGTTTTTT
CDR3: CASPGDTGELFF

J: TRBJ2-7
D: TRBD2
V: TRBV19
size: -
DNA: TGTGCCAGTAGCCTGGGGGGACTAGCGGGAGTCTGGGCTGGCGAGCAGTACTTC
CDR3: CASSLGGLAGVWAGEQYF

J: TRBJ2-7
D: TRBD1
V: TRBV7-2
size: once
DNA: TGTGCCAGCAGCTCCCCCGGGACAGGCATCTCCGAGCAGTACTTC
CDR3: CASSSPGTGISEQYF

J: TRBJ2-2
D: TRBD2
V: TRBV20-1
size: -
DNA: TGCAGTGCTAGTCTCGTAGCGGGAGTGAGCACCGGGGAGCTGTTTTTT
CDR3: CSASLVAGVSTGELFF

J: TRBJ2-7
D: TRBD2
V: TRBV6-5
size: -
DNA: TGTGCCAGCAGTCCAAGCGGGAGCTCCTACGAGCAGTACTTC
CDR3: CASSPSGSSYEQYF

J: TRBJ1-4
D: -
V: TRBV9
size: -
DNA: TGTGCCAGCAGTCGCGGAGGTTATAATGAAAAACTGTTTTTT
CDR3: CASSRGGYNEKLFF

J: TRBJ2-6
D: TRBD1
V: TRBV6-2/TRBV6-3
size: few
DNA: TGTGCCAGCAGTGCCCAGACAGGGGGCCCTGCTGGGGCCAACGTCCTGACTTTC
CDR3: CASSAQTGGPAGANVLTF

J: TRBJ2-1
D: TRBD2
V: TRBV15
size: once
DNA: TGTGCCACCAGCAGGGAACTAGCGGGAGGGGTTGAGCAGTTCTTC
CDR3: CATSRELAGGVEQFF

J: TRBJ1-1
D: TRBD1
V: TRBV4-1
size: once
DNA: TGCGCCAGCAGCCAATTAAGACAGGGGGGGCGCACTGAAGCTTTCTTT
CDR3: CASSQLRQGGRTEAFF

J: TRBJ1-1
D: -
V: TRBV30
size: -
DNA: TGTGCCTGGAGTGCCCCGGGACACATGGCCCCGAACACTGAAGCTTTCTTT
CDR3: CAWSAPGHMAPNTEAFF

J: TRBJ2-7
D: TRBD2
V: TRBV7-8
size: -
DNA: TGTGCCAGCAGCCTGCTGTCGGGGGGTGTTCAGACCTACGAGCAGTACTTC
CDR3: CASSLLSGGVQTYEQYF

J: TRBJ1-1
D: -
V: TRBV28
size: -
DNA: TGTGCCAGCAGAGGGAGGCCTGAAGCTTTCTTT
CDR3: CASRGRPEAFF

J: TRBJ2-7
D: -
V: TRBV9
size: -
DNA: TGTGCCAGCAGCTCGTCCTGGAGCGGGCTGTCCTACGAGCAGTACTTC
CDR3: CASSSSWSGLSYEQYF

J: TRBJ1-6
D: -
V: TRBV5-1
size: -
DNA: TGCGCCAGCAGCTTGGTCGCGGGGGAAAGTTCACCCCTCCACTTT
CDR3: CASSLVAGESSPLHF

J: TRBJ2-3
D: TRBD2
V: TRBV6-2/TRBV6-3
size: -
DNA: TGTGCCAGCAGTTCCCTGGGACTAGCGGGAGGAGTACGCACAGATACGCAGTATTTT
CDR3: CASSSLGLAGGVRTDTQYF

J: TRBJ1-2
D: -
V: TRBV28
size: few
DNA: TGTGCCAGTGTACCGGGGGGGAATAACTATGGCTACACCTTC
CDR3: CASVPGGNNYGYTF

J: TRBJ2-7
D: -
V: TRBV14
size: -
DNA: TGTGCCAGCAGCCCGGACTATACGAAGCAGTACTTC
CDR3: CASSPDYTKQYF

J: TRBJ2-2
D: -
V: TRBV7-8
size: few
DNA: TGTGCCAGCAGTAGACAGGCGCACACCGGGGAGCTGTTTTTT
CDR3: CASSRQAHTGELFF

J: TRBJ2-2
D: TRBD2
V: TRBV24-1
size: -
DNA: TGTGCCACCAGTGATGGAGGGACTAGCGGGAGGAGGGGGACCGGGGAGCTGTTTTTT
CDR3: CATSDGGTSGRRGTGELFF

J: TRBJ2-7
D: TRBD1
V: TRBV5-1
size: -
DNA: TGCGCCAGCAGTAGGGCCGAGACAGGGACCTACGAGCAGTACTTC
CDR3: CASSRAETGTYEQYF

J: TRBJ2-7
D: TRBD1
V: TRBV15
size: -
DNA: TGTGCCACCAGCAGAGGCGGGACAGGGTCTCTCGAGCAGTACTTC
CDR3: CATSRGGTGSLEQYF

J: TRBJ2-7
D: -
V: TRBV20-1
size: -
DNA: TGCAGTGCTAGATTTCGCTACGAGCAGTACTTC
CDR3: CSARFRYEQYF

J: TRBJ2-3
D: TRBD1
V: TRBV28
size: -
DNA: TGTGCCAGCAGTTTCCGGGACAGGGTATCGCAGTATTTT
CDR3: CASSFRDRVSQYF

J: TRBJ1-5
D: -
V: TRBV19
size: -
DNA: TGTGCCAGTAGTGCCGCCCCAATACAGGGTTATAGCAATCAGCCCCAGCATTTT
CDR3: CASSAAPIQGYSNQPQHF

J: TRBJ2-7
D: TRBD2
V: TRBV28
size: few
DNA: TGTGCCAGCAGTGTCACTAGCGCCTCCTACGAGCAGTACTTC
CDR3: CASSVTSASYEQYF

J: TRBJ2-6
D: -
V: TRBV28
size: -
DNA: TGTGCCAGCAGTTTTAGTGGCTCTGGGGCCAACGTCCTGACTTTC
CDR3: CASSFSGSGANVLTF

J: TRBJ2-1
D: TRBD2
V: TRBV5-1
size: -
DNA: TGCGCCAGCAGAGTAGGACTAGCGGGAGAAGAGGAGTTCTTC
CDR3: CASRVGLAGEEEFF

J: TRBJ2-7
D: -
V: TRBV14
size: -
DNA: TGTGCCAGCAGCGTCGGCGGATCCTACGAGCAGTACTTC
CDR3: CASSVGGSYEQYF

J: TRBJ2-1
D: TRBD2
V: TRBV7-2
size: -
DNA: TGTGCCAGCAGCTTACCGGGAGGGCGACGTGAGCAGTTCTTC
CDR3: CASSLPGGRREQFF

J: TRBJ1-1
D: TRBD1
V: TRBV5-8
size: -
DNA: TGTGCCAGCAGCACCCCGGGACAGGGGGCGCGGGGAACTGAAGCTTTCTTT
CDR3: CASSTPGQGARGTEAFF

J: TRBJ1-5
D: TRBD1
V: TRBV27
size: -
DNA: TGTGCCAGCAGTTTATCGGGCGCCGGGACAGGGTCTCAGCCCCAGCATTTT
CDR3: CASSLSGAGTGSQPQHF

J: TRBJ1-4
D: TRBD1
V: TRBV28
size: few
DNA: TGTGCCAGCAGAACTACCGGGACAGGGGATAATGAAAAACTGTTTTTT
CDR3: CASRTTGTGDNEKLFF

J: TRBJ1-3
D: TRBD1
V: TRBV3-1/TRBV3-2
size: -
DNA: TGTGCCAGCAGCATGACAGGGGCTGGAAACACCATATATTTT
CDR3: CASSMTGAGNTIYF

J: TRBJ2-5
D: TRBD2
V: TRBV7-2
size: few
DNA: TGTGCCAGCAGCCCTCGACTAGCGGTGGAGACCCAGTACTTC
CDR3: CASSPRLAVETQYF

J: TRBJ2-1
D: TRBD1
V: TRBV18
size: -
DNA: TGTGCCAGCTCACCGCTGCCGGGACAGAGAAGCTCCTACAATGAGCAGTTCTTC
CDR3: CASSPLPGQRSSYNEQFF

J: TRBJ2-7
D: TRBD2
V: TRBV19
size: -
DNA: TGTGCCAGTACCCATAGCGGGGGGGGCCCCTACGAGCAGTACTTC
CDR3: CASTHSGGGPYEQYF

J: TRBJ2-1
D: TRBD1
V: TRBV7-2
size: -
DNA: TGTGCCAGCAGCCAAGGGACAGAGCCGATGTATGAGCAGTTCTTC
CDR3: CASSQGTEPMYEQFF

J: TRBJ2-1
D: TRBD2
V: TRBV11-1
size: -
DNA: TGTGCCAGCAGCTTTGGTCTAGCGGGAGGCGAGCAGTTCTTC
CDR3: CASSFGLAGGEQFF

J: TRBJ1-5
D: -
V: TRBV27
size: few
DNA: TGTGCCAGCAGTTCGGACCGGGGGAGGGCCCAGCATTTT
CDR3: CASSSDRGRAQHF

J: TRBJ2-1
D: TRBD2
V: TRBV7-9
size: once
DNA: TGTGCCAGCAGCCCAGAAGTGGCGGGAGGAAGAAATGAGCAGTTCTTC
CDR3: CASSPEVAGGRNEQFF

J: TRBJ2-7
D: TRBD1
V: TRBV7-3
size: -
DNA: TGTGCCAGCAGCTCCCATGGGGGGACAGGGGGCGAGGAGCAGTACTTC
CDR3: CASSSHGGTGGEEQYF

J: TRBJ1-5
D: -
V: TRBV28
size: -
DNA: TGTGCCAGCAGTTTTTCTCGGCAGCCCCAGCATTTT
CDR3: CASSFSRQPQHF

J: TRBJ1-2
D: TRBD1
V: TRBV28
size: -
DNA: TGTGCCAGCAGTTACAGGGGGCGCGGCTATGGCTACACCTTC
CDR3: CASSYRGRGYGYTF